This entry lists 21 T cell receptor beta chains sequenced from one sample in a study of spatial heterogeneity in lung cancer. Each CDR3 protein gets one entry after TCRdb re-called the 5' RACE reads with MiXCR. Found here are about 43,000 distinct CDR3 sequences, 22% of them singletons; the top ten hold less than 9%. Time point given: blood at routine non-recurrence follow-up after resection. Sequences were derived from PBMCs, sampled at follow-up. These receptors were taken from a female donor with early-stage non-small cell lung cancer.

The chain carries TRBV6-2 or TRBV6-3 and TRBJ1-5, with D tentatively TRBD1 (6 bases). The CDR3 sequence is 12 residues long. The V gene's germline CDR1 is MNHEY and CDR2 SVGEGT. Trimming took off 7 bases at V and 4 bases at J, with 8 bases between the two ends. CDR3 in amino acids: CASKDRNQPQHF. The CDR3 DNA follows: TGTGCCAGCAAAGACAGGAATCAGCCCCAGCATTTT.

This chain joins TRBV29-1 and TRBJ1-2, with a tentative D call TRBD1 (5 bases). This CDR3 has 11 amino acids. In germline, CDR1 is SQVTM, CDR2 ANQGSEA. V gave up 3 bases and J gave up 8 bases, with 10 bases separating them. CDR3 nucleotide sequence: TGCAGCGTTGACAGGGAACAAGGCTACACCTTC. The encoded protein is CSVDREQGYTF. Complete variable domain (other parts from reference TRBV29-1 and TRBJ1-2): SAVISQKPSRDICQRGTSLTIQCQVDSQVTMMFWYRQQPGQSLTLIATANQGSEATYESGFVIDKFPISRPNLTFSTLTVSNMSPEDSSIYLCSVDREQGYTFGSGTRLTVV.

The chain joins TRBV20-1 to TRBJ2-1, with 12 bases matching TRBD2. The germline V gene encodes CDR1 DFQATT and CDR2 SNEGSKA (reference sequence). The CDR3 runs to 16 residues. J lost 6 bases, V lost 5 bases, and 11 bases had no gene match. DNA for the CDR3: TGCAGTGCTGTCCTAGCGGGAGGGCCTTCGGGCAATGAGCAGTTCTTC. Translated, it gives CSAVLAGGPSGNEQFF.

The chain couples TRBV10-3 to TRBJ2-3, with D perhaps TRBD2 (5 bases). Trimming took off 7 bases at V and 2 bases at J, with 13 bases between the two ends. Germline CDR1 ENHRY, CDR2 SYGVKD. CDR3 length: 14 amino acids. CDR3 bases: TGTGCCATCAATCACGGACGGGACACAGATACGCAGTATTTT. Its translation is CAINHGRDTDTQYF.

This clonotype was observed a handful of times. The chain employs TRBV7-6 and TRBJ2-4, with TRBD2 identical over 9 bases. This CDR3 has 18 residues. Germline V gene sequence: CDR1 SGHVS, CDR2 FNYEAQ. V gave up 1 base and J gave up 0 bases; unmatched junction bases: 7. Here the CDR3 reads CASSLGASGELAKNIQYF. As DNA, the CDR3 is TGTGCCAGCAGCTTAGGGGCTAGCGGGGAACTAGCCAAAAACATTCAGTACTTC.

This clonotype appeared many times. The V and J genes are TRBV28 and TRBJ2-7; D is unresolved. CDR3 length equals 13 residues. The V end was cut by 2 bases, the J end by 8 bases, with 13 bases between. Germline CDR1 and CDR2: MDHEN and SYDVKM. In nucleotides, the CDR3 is TGTGCCAGCAGTTTAACCATTACGCACCAGCAGTACGTC. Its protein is CASSLTITHQQYV.

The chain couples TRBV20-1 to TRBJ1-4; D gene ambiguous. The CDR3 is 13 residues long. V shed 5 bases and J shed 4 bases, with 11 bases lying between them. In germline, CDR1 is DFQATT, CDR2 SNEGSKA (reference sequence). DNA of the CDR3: TGCAGTGCTTGGTCCGGGTTTAATGAAAAACTGTTTTTT. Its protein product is CSAWSGFNEKLFF.

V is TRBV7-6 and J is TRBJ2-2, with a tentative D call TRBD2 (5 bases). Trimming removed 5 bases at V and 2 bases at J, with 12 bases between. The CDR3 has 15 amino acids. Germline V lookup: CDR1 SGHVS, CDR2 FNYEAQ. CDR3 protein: CASSDVGGNTGELFF. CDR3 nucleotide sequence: TGTGCCAGCAGCGACGTTGGAGGAAACACCGGGGAGCTGTTTTTT. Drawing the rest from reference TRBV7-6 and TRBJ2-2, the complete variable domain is GAGVSQSPRYKVTKRGQDVALRCDPISGHVSLYWYRQALGQGPEFLTYFNYEAQQDKSGLPNDRFSAERPEGSISTLTIQRTEQRDSAMYRCASSDVGGNTGELFFGEGSRLTVL.

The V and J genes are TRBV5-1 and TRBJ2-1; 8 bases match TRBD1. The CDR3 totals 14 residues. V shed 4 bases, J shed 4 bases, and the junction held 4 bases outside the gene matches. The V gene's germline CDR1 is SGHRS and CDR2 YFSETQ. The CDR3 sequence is CASSLGQEYNEQFF. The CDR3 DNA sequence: TGCGCCAGCAGCCTGGGACAGGAGTACAATGAGCAGTTCTTC.

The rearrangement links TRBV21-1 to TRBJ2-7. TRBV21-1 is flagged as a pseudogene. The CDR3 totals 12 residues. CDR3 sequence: CASPDGLYEQYV. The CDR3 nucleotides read TGTGCCAGTCCGGACGGACTCTACGAGCAGTACGTC.

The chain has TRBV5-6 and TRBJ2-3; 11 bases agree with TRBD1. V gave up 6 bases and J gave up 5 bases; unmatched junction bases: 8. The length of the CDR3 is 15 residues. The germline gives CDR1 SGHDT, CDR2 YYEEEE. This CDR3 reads CASTHGQGAGDTQYF. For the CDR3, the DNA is TGTGCCAGCACCCACGGACAGGGGGCAGGAGATACGCAGTATTTT.

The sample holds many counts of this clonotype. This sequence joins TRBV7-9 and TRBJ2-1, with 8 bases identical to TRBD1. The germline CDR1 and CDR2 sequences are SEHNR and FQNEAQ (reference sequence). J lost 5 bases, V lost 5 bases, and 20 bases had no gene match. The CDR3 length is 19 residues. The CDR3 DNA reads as TGTGCCAGCAGCCCGATTGGGACAGGCCCAACAAAAACCCACAATGAGCAGTTCTTC. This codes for CASSPIGTGPTKTHNEQFF.

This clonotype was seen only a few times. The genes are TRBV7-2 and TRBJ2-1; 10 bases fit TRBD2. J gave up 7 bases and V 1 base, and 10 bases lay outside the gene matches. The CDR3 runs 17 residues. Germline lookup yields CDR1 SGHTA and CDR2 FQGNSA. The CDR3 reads CASSLEYWSSGGNEQFF. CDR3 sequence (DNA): TGTGCCAGCAGCTTAGAATATTGGTCTAGCGGGGGAAATGAGCAGTTCTTC.

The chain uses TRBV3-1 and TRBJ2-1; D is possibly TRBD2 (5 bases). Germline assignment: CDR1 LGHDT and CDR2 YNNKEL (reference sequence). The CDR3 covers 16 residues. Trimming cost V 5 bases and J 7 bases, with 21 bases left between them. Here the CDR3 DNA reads TGTGCCAGCAGCTCGGACTGGACCACGGTGGCAAATGAGCAGTTCTTC. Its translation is CASSSDWTTVANEQFF.

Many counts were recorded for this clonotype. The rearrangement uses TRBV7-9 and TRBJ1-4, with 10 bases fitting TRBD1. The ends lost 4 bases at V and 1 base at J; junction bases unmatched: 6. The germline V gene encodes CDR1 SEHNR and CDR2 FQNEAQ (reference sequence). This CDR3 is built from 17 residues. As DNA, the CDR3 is TGTGCCAGCAGCTCATGGACAGGGGGAAGAACTAATGAAAAACTGTTTTTT. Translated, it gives CASSSWTGGRTNEKLFF.

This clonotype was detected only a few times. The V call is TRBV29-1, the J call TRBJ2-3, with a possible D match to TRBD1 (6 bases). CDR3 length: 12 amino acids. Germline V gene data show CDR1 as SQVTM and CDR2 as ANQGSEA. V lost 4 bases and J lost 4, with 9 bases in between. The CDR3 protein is CSVVQGPDTQYF. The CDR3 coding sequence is TGCAGCGTTGTACAGGGACCAGATACGCAGTATTTT.

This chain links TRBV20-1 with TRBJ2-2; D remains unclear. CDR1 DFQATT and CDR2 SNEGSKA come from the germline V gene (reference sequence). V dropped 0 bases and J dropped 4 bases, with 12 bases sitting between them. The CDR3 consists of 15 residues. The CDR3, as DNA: TGCAGTGCTAGAGATCAAACAGCAGGCACCGGGGAGCTGTTTTTT. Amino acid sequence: CSARDQTAGTGELFF.

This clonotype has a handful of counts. The DNA of the CDR3 is TGCAGCGTTGTCGGGGCAATCCGTGGGACTGAAGCTTTCTTT. Translated: CSVVGAIRGTEAFF. This chain joins TRBV29-1 and TRBJ1-1; a weak D match, TRBD1 (5 bases). This CDR3 is 14 amino acids long. Germline assignment: CDR1 SQVTM and CDR2 ANQGSEA. Trimming cost V 4 bases and J 5 bases, with 17 bases left between them.

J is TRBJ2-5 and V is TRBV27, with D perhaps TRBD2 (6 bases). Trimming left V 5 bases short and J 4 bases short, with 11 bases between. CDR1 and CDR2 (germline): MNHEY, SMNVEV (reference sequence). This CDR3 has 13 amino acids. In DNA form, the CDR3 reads TGTGCCAGCAGTCCAGGACTACGAGAGACCCAGTACTTC. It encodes CASSPGLRETQYF.

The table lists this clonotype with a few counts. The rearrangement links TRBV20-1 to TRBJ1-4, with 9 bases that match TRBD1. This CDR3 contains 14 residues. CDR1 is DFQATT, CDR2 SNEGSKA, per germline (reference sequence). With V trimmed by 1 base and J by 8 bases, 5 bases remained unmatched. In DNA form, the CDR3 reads TGCAGTGCTAGAGCCGGGACAGGGTGGGAAAAACTGTTTTTT. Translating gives CSARAGTGWEKLFF.

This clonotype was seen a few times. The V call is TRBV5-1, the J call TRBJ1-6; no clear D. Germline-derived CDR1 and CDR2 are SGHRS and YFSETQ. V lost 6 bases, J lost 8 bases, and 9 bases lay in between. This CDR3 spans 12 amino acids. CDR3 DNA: TGCGCCAGCAAGATCGGGGATTCACCCCTCCACTTT. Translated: CASKIGDSPLHF.